This T cell receptor (beta chain) comes out of a study of T-cell memory formation after mild COVID-19. Study-level information: The study found TCR clusters largely donor specific. Study results and limitations: Detection of some responders pre-infection suggested pre-existing cross-reactive memory T cells participated. For second-wave clones that peaked at day 37, SARS-CoV-2 specificity went unverified.

Amplification by 5'RACE using constant-segment primers produced TCR alpha and TCR beta cDNA libraries that carried sample barcodes and UMIs. Using its own MiXCR run on the 5' RACE reads, TCRdb lists one record per CDR3 protein. The sample includes approximately 65,000 distinct CDR3 sequences, 16% of them seen just once. The CDR3 totals 15 residues. V was pared by 4 bases and J by 13 bases, with 12 bases of the junction left unmatched. The germline V gene has CDR1 SGHVS and CDR2 FQNEAQ. A word on this clonotype: The antigen is not known.

Sample: PBMCs or a T cell subset sorted from them (not recorded which). The clonotype comes from an adult woman who had mild COVID-19 (a few samples of this study predate the infection). Cell type and time point are not known. The chain carries TRBV7-8 and TRBJ1-6, with TRBD1 matching 8 bases. DNA for the CDR3: TGTGCCAGCAGCTCCAGGGGGCCCGGGCTTTCCCCCCTCCACTTT. It yields the protein CASSSRGPGLSPLHF. Full variable domain (missing parts from reference TRBV7-8 and TRBJ1-6): GAGVSQSPRYKVAKRGQDVALRCDPISGHVSLFWYQQALGQGPEFLTYFQNEAQLDKSGLPSDRFFAERPEGSVSTLKIQRTQQEDSAVYLCASSSRGPGLSPLHFGNGTRLTVT.